The sample holds a few counts of the clone carrying this T cell receptor (beta chain). Antigen unknown. The CDR3 consists of 14 residues. Trimming took off 2 bases at V and 3 bases at J, with 11 bases between the two ends. Germline assignment: CDR1 SGHVT and CDR2 SQSDAQ. The sample belongs to a study of T cells in Graves' hyperthyroidism and ophthalmopathy. No ophthalmopathy progression within 18 months constituted stable Graves' hyperthyroidism. Together with thyroid ultrasound, orbital computed tomography, serum thyroxine and TRAb, clinical symptoms were used for diagnoses. Broader study findings: Most clonotypes expanded in thyroid above 0.001 were likewise present in blood.

The CDR3 regions of TCR beta were amplified from RNA transcripts. The TCR CDR3 was amplified in a first-round RT-PCR using the HTBI primer set. MiXCR, run by TCRdb on the multiplex PCR reads, gives a single entry per CDR3 protein. This table holds hundreds of thousands of distinct CDR3 sequences, approximately 44% found once. Specimen: peripheral blood or thyroid tissue (not recorded which). This sequence originates from a woman between 18 and 29 years old with Graves' hyperthyroidism. V usage is TRBV7-4 and J usage is TRBJ2-7, with a tentative D call TRBD1 (5 bases). CDR3 bases: TGTGCCAGCAGCTTATCGGCAGGGCTCTACGAGCAGTACTTC. This sequence encodes CASSLSAGLYEQYF.